The TCR beta chain described here comes from a study of control samples from healthy donors and cancer patients. CDR1 MNHNY and CDR2 SVGAGI come from the germline V gene (reference sequence). This CDR3 region has 14 residues. The V gene lost 7 bases and the J gene lost 9 bases, with 19 bases spanning the gap. TCRdb keeps only in-frame clones here, not all; method: immunoSEQ multiplex PCR. The table records 120,000 or so clones, roughly 92% of them present only once. The sample was PBMCs. The chain couples TRBV6-6 to TRBJ1-5, with D perhaps matching TRBD1 (5 bases). The source is a man aged 80 or over with head and neck cancer. CDR3 DNA: TGTGCCAGCACGATTGAGGCAGGGAGGATGCCCCAGCATTTT. This gives the protein CASTIEAGRMPQHF.